This T cell receptor (beta chain) emerged from a study of T-cell reconstitution after alpha-beta-depleted transplantation in children. The library targeted TCRbeta and was prepared with unique molecular identifiers. TCRdb ran MiXCR on the PCR reads and lists one entry per CDR3 protein. The data hold roughly 500,000 distinct CDR3 sequences, with around 12% observed a single time. The CDR3 is 16 residues long. CDR1 and CDR2 (germline): SGHNT, YENEEA. V lost 5 bases to trimming and J lost 4 bases; unmatched junction nucleotides: 8. The specimen comprised PBMCs from the stem cell graft donor, sampled from the stem cell graft. This chain links TRBV11-3 with TRBJ2-3, with 11 nucleotides matching TRBD1. This receptor was obtained from a human donor who donated a stem cell graft to a child with combined immunodeficiency. The CDR3 bases are TGTGCCAGCAGCCGACAGGGGACAGGGGGATCAGATACGCAGTATTTT. Residues: CASSRQGTGGSDTQYF.